This T cell receptor beta chain emerged from a study of PD-1 blockade in classical Hodgkin lymphoma (dated by TCRdb to 2018 to 2020). General notes on the study: Nivolumab dosing was 3 mg/kg intravenously every 2 weeks, continuing until either disease progression or unacceptable toxicity. A peripheral blood immune signature of response to PD-1 blockade in classical Hodgkin lymphoma was defined using TCR beta sequencing and CyTOF.

The Qiagen DNeasy kit was used to extract genomic DNA from unsorted PBMCs and from the negatively selected CD4+ and CD8+ fractions. TCR beta CDR3 regions were subjected to amplification by immunoSEQ multiplex PCR with primers that anneal to V and J segments. Amplification bias was minimized using a synthetic immune receptor repertoire, and residual bias was removed computationally after sequencing. As for the authors' bioinformatics: Custom Python scripts were used to quantify repertoire diversity as the Shannon entropy index. Unsorted, CD4+ and CD8+ repertoires were analyzed separately, except for combined analyses in which CD4+ and CD8+ sequences were merged in silico. A clone counted as expanded when the clone's frequency after treatment rose at least 2-fold relative to C1D1, and clones undetected at baseline were given a pseudocount of 0.5. Singleton clones were defined as clones with 0 or 1 copy at C1D1, and non-singleton clones were defined as clones with 2 or more copies. Clones expanded in unsorted samples were assigned a CD4+, CD8+ or unknown annotation through matching of protein sequences in sorted samples from the same patient. Wilcoxon tests on paired samples were used to test diversity changes from C1D1 to C4D1. Drawn from immuneACCESS, this table holds only the in-frame rearrangements with V and J called that TCRdb kept. Clones are partly lost; checked studies trace under half to an unresolved V gene and leave the rest unexplained. For V, J and clone size, that table is used; D and trimming come from the DNA. This sample gives around 70,000 clones in total; 65% to 75% of them show up just once. The ten most abundant clones make up 7.5% to 10% of the sample.

This clone was seen only a few times. Its recognized antigen is unknown. Base qualities were left out, and no much larger clone turns up one base away. The germline V gene gives CDR1 as MNHEY and CDR2 as SVGAGI. Including cysteine and phenylalanine, the CDR3 has 14 amino acids. Kept here is only the CDR3 DNA, which spans 42 bases and is read in frame from base 1. At the junction V is shortened by 6 bases and J by 1 base, with 10 bases in between. Here is what the overall study found, with its caveats: CD4+ but not CD8+ TCR diversity rose significantly by C4D1 (p=0.0027 vs p=0.16), most apparent in complete responders (p=0.02). Trial patients achieving complete response had baseline diversity similar to newly diagnosed patients, whereas partial responders and progressors had significantly lower diversity. Newly diagnosed patients were reported to have lower baseline TCR diversity than healthy donors, and relapsed/refractory patients were reported to have lower baseline TCR diversity still. Only a single clinical trial cohort was studied, and what caused the repertoire differences, possibly disease activity or prior therapy, remained undefined. Diversity was lower in patients who began nivolumab less than 1 year after ASCT, so these patients were left out of later analyses to avoid confounding by immune reconstitution.

What the time point label conveys for this sample: cycle 2 day 1 (C2D1) of nivolumab. All trial patients had relapsed after autologous stem cell transplantation, with cohorts A, B and C differing in prior brentuximab vedotin exposure. The trial cohort was composed of 56 patients with relapsed/refractory classical Hodgkin lymphoma, for whom complete response, partial response or progressive disease was recorded as best overall response. Single-agent nivolumab was administered to trial patients in the multi-cohort phase II CheckMate 205 trial. An independent review committee assessed best overall response using the 2007 International Working Group response criteria. Trial PBMCs were collected immediately before nivolumab initiation (C1D1) and during therapy at cycle 2 day 1 and cycle 4 day 1. Peripheral blood was collected in 8 mL Vacutainer Cell Preparation Tubes, from which PBMCs were isolated by centrifugation and then cryopreserved.

The TCR was taken from a human donor with classical Hodgkin lymphoma. Here the chain combines TRBV6-5 and TRBJ1-5; the D gene cannot be named for sure. Sequences were derived from peripheral blood mononuclear cells (PBMCs), sampled before the second cycle of nivolumab. The nucleotide sequence is TGTGCCAGCAGCCAAGTGGCGAGCAATCAGCCCCAGCATTTT. This is translated as CASSQVASNQPQHF.